These 18 T cell receptor beta chains were sequenced from one sample in a study of T cell changes during pregnancy in multiple sclerosis. TCRdb's copy holds only in-frame clones and misses some; the assay was immunoSEQ multiplex PCR. Here the sample spans tens of thousands of clones, around nine tenths being singletons. The sample in question was CD4+ T cells from peripheral blood mononuclear cells, obtained in the third trimester of pregnancy. Source of these receptors: a female donor in good health, enrolled as a control in a pregnancy study.

The rearrangement joins TRBV7-2 to TRBJ2-3, with 10 bases lining up with TRBD2. This CDR3 is 16 amino acids long. With V trimmed by 3 bases and J by 4 bases, 7 bases remained unmatched. The germline CDR1 and CDR2 sequences are SGHTA and FQGNSA. CDR3 DNA: TGTGCCAGCAGCTTTCAGCCCAGCGGGGGGGCAGATACGCAGTATTTT. Its protein is CASSFQPSGGADTQYF. The complete variable domain, with remaining parts taken from reference TRBV7-2 and TRBJ2-3, reads GAGVSQSPSNKVTEKGKDVELRCDPISGHTALYWYRQSLGQGLEFLIYFQGNSAPDKSGLPSDRFSAERTGGSVSTLTIQRTQQEDSAVYLCASSFQPSGGADTQYFGPGTRLTVL.

This chain connects TRBV5-8 to TRBJ2-3; the match to TRBD2 covers 11 bases. The germline gives CDR1 SGHTS, CDR2 YDEGEE. The CDR3 spans 16 residues. V lost 5 bases and J lost 1; bases outside the gene matches: 6. CDR3 nucleotides: TGTGCCAGCAGTAGCCGGACTAGCGGGCGCACAGATACGCAGTATTTT. Translation gives CASSSRTSGRTDTQYF.

This clone was recorded only once. CDR3 nucleotides: TGTGCCAGCAGCCCCACAGGGGACTCCGGCTACACCTTC. This gives the protein CASSPTGDSGYTF. The chain is built from TRBV7-2 and TRBJ1-2, with 7 bases that match TRBD1. V lost 5 bases and J lost 8; bases outside the gene matches: 8. CDR1 is SGHTA and CDR2 is FQGNSA in the germline V gene. This CDR3 contains 13 residues.

V is TRBV19 and J is TRBJ1-4; 12 nucleotides match TRBD1. CDR3 length: 14 amino acids. Trimming at V came to 6 bases and at J to 8 bases, leaving 4 bases not matched to a gene. The V gene's germline CDR1 is LNHDA and CDR2 SQIVND (reference sequence). The CDR3 region is CASRAGTGGEKLFF. The CDR3 DNA is TGTGCCAGTAGGGCCGGGACAGGGGGCGAAAAACTGTTTTTT.

This clone was recorded once. The chain combines TRBV5-4 with TRBJ2-7, with TRBD2 matching over 12 bases. The CDR3 has 17 amino acids. Germline-derived CDR1 and CDR2 are SGHNT and YYREEE (reference sequence). V dropped 4 bases and J dropped 2; count of bases not matched to a gene: 10. Written as DNA, the CDR3 is TGTGCCAGCAGCACGGCTAGCGGGGGGGGAAGGACCTACGAGCAGTACTTC. Translated, it gives CASSTASGGGRTYEQYF.

The V call is TRBV11-2, the J call TRBJ1-6, with 9 bases identical to TRBD1. In germline, CDR1 is SGHAT, CDR2 FQNNGV. V trimming: 5 bases; J trimming: 9 bases; junction bases outside the gene matches: 14. The CDR3 is 17 amino acids. The CDR3 region has the DNA TGTGCCAGCAGCCCCCATTCGGACAGGGGCCGAGGTTCACCCCTCCACTTT. Amino acids: CASSPHSDRGRGSPLHF.

This clone has a single count. The chain combines TRBV5-1 with TRBJ2-3; TRBD1 matches at 7 bases. J gave up 5 bases and V 4 bases, and 10 bases lay outside the gene matches. This CDR3 comprises 15 residues. Germline loops: CDR1 SGHRS, CDR2 YFSETQ. The CDR3 loop reads CASSVGTVGGDTQYF. The CDR3 nucleotides read TGCGCCAGCAGCGTGGGGACAGTCGGAGGAGATACGCAGTATTTT. Filled out from reference TRBV5-1 and TRBJ2-3, the complete variable domain reads KAGVTQTPRYLIKTRGQQVTLSCSPISGHRSVSWYQQTPGQGLQFLFEYFSETQRNKGNFPGRFSGRQFSNSRSEMNVSTLELGDSALYLCASSVGTVGGDTQYFGPGTRLTVL.

The count of this clone is one. The V and J genes are TRBV10-3 and TRBJ2-7; maybe TRBD1 (6 bases). Per the germline V gene, CDR1 is ENHRY and CDR2 is SYGVKD. Between the trimmed V and J ends, which lost 6 bases and 2 bases, there was a span of 11 bases. The CDR3 runs to 13 residues. This chain's CDR3 is CAIRYRDTYEQYF. CDR3 DNA sequence: TGTGCCATCAGGTACCGGGACACCTACGAGCAGTACTTC.

The gene calls are TRBV11-1 and TRBJ1-6; 7 positions agree with TRBD1. V lost 5 bases and J lost 6; bases outside the gene matches: 4. The germline gives CDR1 SGHAT, CDR2 FQDESV (reference sequence). CDR3 length: 14 residues. The CDR3 DNA is TGTGCCAGCAGCGTAGGGACAGCTAATTCACCCCTCCACTTT. It translates to CASSVGTANSPLHF.

This clone has a single count. The rearrangement links TRBV21-1 to TRBJ1-2; the tabulated D call, TRBD1, remains unverified against the DNA. TRBV21-1 is a pseudogene locus. There are 13 residues in the CDR3. The CDR3 DNA reads as TGTGCCAGCAGATCCCGGGACACCAATGGCTACACCTTC. This codes for CASRSRDTNGYTF.

The chain's CDR3 is CASSQTNNEQFF. The DNA of the CDR3 is TGTGCCAGCAGTCAAACTAACAATGAGCAGTTCTTC. The rearrangement uses TRBV6-6 and TRBJ2-1; D is uncertain. The CDR3 contains 12 residues. Deletions cut 5 bases from V and 5 bases from J, with 7 bases between. Looked up from germline, CDR1 is MNHNY and CDR2 is SVGAGI (reference sequence).

This CDR3 reads CASSLEGNTEAFF. Here the CDR3 DNA reads TGTGCCAGCAGCTTAGAGGGGAACACTGAAGCTTTCTTT. This chain uses TRBV7-3 with TRBJ1-1; D gene unclear. Germline-derived CDR1 and CDR2 are SGHTA and FQGTGA. The ends were cut back, 2 bases at V and 1 base at J, with 5 bases in the middle. This CDR3 spans 13 amino acids.

The chain carries TRBV11-2 and TRBJ1-1; D not resolved. Between the trimmed V and J ends, which lost 0 bases and 3 bases, there was a span of 14 bases. CDR1 and CDR2 (germline): SGHAT, FQNNGV. CDR3 length: 16 residues. This chain's CDR3 is CASSLDPQVIYTEAFF. The CDR3 DNA sequence: TGTGCCAGCAGCTTAGATCCGCAGGTTATATACACTGAAGCTTTCTTT.

This clone was counted between two and nine times. The gene calls are TRBV7-9 and TRBJ1-1; 7 positions agree with TRBD1. Germline CDR1 reads SEHNR; CDR2 reads FQNEAQ (reference sequence). Trimming at V came to 7 bases and at J to 0 bases, leaving 5 bases not matched to a gene. The CDR3 is 14 residues long. Here the CDR3 DNA reads TGTGCCAGCACCCCGGGACAGATGAACACTGAAGCTTTCTTT. It encodes CASTPGQMNTEAFF.

The chain recombines TRBV19 with TRBJ1-3, with D unclear. Germline V CDR1 and CDR2: LNHDA, SQIVND (reference sequence). Trimming left V 6 bases short and J 0 bases short, with 9 bases between. The CDR3 is made up of 14 amino acids. The DNA for the CDR3 is TGTGCCAGTAGCCAGACGGGCTCTGGAAACACCATATATTTT. As protein: CASSQTGSGNTIYF. Full variable domain (outside the CDR3, taken from reference TRBV19 and TRBJ1-3): DGGITQSPKYLFRKEGQNVTLSCEQNLNHDAMYWYRQDPGQGLRLIYYSQIVNDFQKGDIAEGYSVSREKKESFPLTVTSAQKNPTAFYLCASSQTGSGNTIYFGEGSWLTVV.

The chain has TRBV11-2 and TRBJ2-5; 13 bases are shared with TRBD2. With 3 bases clipped from V and 3 bases from J, the junction kept 10 bases outside the gene matches. Germline V lookup: CDR1 SGHAT, CDR2 FQNNGV. The CDR3 has 18 residues. The CDR3 here is CASSFRRTSGGLKETQYF. The CDR3 DNA reads as TGTGCCAGCAGCTTCCGCAGGACTAGCGGGGGCCTCAAAGAGACCCAGTACTTC.

The chain carries TRBV18 and TRBJ1-2, with 8 bases matching TRBD1. With V trimmed by 4 bases and J by 4 bases, 5 bases remained unmatched. The CDR3 is made up of 14 amino acids. Germline lookup yields CDR1 KGHSH and CDR2 LQKENI. DNA for the CDR3: TGTGCCAGCTCACTCGACAGGGGAGGCTATGGCTACACCTTC. It translates to CASSLDRGGYGYTF.

The J gene is TRBJ2-6, the V gene TRBV10-1; a weak D match, TRBD1 (5 bases). This CDR3 is built from 16 residues. The ends were cut back, 10 bases at V and 0 bases at J, with 16 bases in the middle. Germline V lookup: CDR1 WNHNN, CDR2 SYGVQD (reference sequence). CDR3 region: CAIIGQGNSGANVLTF. The DNA of the CDR3 is TGCGCCATCATCGGGCAGGGAAACTCTGGGGCCAACGTCCTGACTTTC.